This TCR beta chain came from a study of cytomegalovirus exposure and HLA in healthy donors. Background on the study: There were 117 million unique TCR beta sequences, drawn from roughly 200 million T cells, in an earlier analysis.

As to this clone: The antigen remains undetermined.

The PCR employed 60 Vbeta primers together with 13 Jbeta primers. Here immunoSEQ multiplex PCR was the method, and the copy in TCRdb shows in-frame clones only, minus some. The data contain 150,000 to 200,000 clones, approximately 80% of them singletons. Germline V lookup: CDR1 SGHKS, CDR2 YYEKEE (reference sequence). The CDR3 spans 13 residues. V gave up 0 bases and J gave up 5 bases, with 5 bases separating them. Study-wide findings and caveats: The authors reported that TCR beta sequences could predict HLA-A and HLA-B alleles. These predictions were accurate for most subjects in the first cohort.

The source of this sequence is a man between 18 and 29 years old in good health and CMV-seronegative. V gene TRBV5-5 combines with J gene TRBJ1-4, with no clear D. Sample: PBMCs. The CDR3, as DNA: TGTGCCAGCAGCTTGGCCGTCAATGAAAAACTGTTTTTT. Its protein product is CASSLAVNEKLFF.